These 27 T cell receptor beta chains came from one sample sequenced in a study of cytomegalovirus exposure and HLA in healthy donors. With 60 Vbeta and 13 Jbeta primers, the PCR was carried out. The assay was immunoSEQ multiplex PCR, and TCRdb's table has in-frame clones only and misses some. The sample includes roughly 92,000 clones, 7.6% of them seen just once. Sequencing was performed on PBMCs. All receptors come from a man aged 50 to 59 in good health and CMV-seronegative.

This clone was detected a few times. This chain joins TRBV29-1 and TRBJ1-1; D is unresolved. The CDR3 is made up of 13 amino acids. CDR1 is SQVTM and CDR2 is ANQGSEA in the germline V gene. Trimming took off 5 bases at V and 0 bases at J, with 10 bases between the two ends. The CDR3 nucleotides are TGCAGCGTTAGTACCAGGTTGAACACTGAAGCTTTCTTT. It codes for CSVSTRLNTEAFF.

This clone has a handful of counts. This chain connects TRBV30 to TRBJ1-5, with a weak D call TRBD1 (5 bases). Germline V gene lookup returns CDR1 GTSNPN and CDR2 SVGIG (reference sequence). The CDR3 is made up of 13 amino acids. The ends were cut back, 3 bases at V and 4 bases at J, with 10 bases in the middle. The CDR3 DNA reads TGTGCCTGGAGCGGCGGGGGGAATCAGCCCCAGCATTTT. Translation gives CAWSGGGNQPQHF.

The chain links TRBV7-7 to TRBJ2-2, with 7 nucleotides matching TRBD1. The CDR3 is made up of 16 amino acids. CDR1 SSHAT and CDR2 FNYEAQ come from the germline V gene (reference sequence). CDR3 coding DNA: TGTGCTAGTAGCTTAGAGAGGGGGCGCGGCACCGGGGAGCTGTTTTTT. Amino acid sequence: CASSLERGRGTGELFF.

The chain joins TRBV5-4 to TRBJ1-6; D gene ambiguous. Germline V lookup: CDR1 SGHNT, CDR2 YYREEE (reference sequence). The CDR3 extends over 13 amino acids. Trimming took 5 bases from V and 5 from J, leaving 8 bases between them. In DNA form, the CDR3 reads TGTGCCAGCAGGTCGCGGGATAATTCACCCCTCCACTTT. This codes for CASRSRDNSPLHF.

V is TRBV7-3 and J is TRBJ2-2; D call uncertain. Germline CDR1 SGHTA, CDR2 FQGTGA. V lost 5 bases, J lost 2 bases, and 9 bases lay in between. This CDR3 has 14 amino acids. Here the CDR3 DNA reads TGTGCCAGCAGCGCAGATGTTAACACCGGGGAGCTGTTTTTT. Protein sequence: CASSADVNTGELFF.

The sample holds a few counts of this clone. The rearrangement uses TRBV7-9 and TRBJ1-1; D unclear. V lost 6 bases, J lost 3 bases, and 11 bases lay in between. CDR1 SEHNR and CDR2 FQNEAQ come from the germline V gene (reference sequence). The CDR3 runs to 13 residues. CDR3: CASRLREDTEAFF. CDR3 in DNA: TGTGCCAGCAGATTGCGTGAGGACACTGAAGCTTTCTTT.

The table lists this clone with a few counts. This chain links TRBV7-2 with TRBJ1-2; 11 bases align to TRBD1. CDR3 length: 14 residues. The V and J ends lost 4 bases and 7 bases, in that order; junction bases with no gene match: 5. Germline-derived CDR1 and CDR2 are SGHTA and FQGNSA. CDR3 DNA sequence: TGTGCCAGCAGCTCGGACAGGGGGCGGGGTGGCTACACCTTC. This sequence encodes CASSSDRGRGGYTF. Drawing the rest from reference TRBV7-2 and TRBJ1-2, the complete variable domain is GAGVSQSPSNKVTEKGKDVELRCDPISGHTALYWYRQSLGQGLEFLIYFQGNSAPDKSGLPSDRFSAERTGGSVSTLTIQRTQQEDSAVYLCASSSDRGRGGYTFGSGTRLTVV.

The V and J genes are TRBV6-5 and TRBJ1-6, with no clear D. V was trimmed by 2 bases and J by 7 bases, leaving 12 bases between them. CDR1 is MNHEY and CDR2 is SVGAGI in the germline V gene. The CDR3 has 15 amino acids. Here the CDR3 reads CASSYEQTLNSPLHF. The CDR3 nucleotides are TGTGCCAGCAGTTACGAACAGACGCTAAATTCACCCCTCCACTTT.

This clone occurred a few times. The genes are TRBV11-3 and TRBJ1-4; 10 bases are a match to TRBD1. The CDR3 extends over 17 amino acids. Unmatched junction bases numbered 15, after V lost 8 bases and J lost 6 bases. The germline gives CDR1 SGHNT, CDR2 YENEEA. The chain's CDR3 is CASGSTGGEGRHEKLFF. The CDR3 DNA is TGTGCCAGCGGGTCGACAGGGGGCGAGGGGCGGCATGAAAAACTGTTTTTT.

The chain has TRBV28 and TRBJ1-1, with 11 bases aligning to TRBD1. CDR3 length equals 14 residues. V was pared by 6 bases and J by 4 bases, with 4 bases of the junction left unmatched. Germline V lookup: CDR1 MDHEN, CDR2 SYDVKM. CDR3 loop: CASSPGTGGTEAFF. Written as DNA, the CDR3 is TGTGCCAGCAGCCCAGGGACAGGGGGCACTGAAGCTTTCTTT.

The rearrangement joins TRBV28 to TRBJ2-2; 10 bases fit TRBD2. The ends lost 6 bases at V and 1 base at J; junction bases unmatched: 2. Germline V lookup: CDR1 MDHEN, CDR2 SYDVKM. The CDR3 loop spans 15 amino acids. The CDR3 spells CASSTSGVNTGELFF. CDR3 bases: TGTGCCAGCAGCACTAGCGGGGTGAACACCGGGGAGCTGTTTTTT.

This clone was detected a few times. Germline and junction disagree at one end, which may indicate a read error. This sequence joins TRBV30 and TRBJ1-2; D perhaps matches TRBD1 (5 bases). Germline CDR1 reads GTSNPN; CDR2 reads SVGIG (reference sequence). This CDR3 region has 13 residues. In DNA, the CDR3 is TGTGCCTGGAGTGCGGGGGGAGCTAGGAGCTACCCCTTC. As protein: CAWSAGGARSYPF.

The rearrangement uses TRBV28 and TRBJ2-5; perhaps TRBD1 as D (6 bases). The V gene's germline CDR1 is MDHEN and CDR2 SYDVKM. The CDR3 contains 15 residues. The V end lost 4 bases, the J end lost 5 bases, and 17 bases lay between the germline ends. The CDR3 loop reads CASSSRRGSSETQYF. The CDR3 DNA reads TGTGCCAGCAGTTCCCGTAGGGGGAGTAGTGAGACCCAGTACTTC.

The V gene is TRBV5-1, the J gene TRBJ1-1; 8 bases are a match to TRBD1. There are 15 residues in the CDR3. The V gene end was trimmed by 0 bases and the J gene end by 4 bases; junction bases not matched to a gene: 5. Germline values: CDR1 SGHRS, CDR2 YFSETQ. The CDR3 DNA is TGCGCCAGCAGCTTGGCCGGTACAGGGGGCACTGAAGCTTTCTTT. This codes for CASSLAGTGGTEAFF.

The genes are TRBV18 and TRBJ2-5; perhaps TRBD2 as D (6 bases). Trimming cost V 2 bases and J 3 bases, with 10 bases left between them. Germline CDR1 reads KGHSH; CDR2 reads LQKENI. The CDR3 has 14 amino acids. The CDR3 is CASSPKWEEETQYF. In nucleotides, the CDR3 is TGTGCCAGCTCACCAAAGTGGGAGGAAGAGACCCAGTACTTC.

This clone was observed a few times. The CDR3: CASSYRRPTGELFF. The CDR3 coding sequence is TGTGCCAGCAGCTATAGGAGACCCACCGGGGAGCTGTTTTTT. The J gene is TRBJ2-2, the V gene TRBV7-9; D is uncertain. Trimming took off 4 bases at V and 4 bases at J, with 10 bases between the two ends. The CDR3 is 14 residues long. Germline-derived CDR1 and CDR2 are SEHNR and FQNEAQ (reference sequence).

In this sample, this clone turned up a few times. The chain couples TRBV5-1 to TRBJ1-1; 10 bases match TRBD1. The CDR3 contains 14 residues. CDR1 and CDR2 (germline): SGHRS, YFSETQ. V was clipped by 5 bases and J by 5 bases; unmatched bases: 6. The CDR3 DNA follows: TGCGCCAGCAGGGAACCGGGACAGGGGACTGAAGCTTTCTTT. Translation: CASREPGQGTEAFF.

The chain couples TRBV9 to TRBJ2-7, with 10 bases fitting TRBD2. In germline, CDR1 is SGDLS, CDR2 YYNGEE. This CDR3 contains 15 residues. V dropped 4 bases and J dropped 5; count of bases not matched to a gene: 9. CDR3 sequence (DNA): TGTGCCAGCAGCCTCCCCCTAGCGGGGGTGGACGAGCAGTACTTC. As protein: CASSLPLAGVDEQYF.

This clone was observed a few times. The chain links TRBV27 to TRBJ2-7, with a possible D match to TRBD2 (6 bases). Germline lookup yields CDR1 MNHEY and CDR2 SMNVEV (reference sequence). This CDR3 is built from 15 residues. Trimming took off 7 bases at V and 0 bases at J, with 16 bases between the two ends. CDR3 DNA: TGTGCCAGCATCCGATCCGGGGGAGGCTCCTACGAGCAGTACTTC. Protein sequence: CASIRSGGGSYEQYF.

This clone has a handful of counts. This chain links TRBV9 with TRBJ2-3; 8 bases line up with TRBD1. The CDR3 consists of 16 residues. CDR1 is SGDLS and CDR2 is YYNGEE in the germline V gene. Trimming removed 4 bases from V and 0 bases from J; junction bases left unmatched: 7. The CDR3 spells CASSFTGGPSTDTQYF. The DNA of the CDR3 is TGTGCCAGCAGCTTCACAGGGGGGCCGAGCACAGATACGCAGTATTTT.

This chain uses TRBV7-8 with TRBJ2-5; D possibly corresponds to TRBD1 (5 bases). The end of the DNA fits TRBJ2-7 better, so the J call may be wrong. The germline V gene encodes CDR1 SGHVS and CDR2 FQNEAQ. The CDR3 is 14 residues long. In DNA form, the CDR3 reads TGTGCCAGCAGCGAGACAGACTCCTCCTACGAGCAGTACTTC. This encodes CASSETDSSYEQYF.

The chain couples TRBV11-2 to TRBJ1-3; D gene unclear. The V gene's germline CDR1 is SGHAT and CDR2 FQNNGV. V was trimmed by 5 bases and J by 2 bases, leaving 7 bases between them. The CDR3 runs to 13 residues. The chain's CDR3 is CASSTHTGNTIYF. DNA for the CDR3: TGTGCCAGCAGCACCCACACTGGAAACACCATATATTTT.

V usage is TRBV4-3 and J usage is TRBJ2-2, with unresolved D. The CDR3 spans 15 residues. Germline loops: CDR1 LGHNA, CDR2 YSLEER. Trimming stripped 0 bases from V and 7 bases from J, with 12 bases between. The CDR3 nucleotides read TGCGCCAGCAGCCAAGAACTACGGCCCTTCGGGGAGCTGTTTTTT. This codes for CASSQELRPFGELFF.

The CDR3 sequence is CASSETYRDQGKETQYF. DNA of the CDR3: TGTGCCAGCAGTGAAACGTATAGGGATCAGGGTAAAGAGACCCAGTACTTC. The chain links TRBV25-1 to TRBJ2-5; TRBD1 might be the D (5 bases). Trimming took 2 bases from V and 3 from J, leaving 19 bases between them. This CDR3 is 17 amino acids long. CDR1 MGHDK and CDR2 SYGVNS come from the germline V gene.

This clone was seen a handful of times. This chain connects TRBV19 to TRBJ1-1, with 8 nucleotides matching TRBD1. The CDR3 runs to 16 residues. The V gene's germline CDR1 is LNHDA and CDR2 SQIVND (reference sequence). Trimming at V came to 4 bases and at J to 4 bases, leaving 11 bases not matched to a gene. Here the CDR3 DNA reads TGTGCCAGTAGTACCGCAGGGGGCGCGGATGGCACTGAAGCTTTCTTT. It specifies CASSTAGGADGTEAFF.

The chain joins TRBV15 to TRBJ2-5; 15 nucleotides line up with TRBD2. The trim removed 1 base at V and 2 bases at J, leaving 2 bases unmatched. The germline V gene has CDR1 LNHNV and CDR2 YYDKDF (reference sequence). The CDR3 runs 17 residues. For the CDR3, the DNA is TGTGCCACCAGCAGAGGGGGACTAGCGGGAGGTCAAGAGACCCAGTACTTC. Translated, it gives CATSRGGLAGGQETQYF.

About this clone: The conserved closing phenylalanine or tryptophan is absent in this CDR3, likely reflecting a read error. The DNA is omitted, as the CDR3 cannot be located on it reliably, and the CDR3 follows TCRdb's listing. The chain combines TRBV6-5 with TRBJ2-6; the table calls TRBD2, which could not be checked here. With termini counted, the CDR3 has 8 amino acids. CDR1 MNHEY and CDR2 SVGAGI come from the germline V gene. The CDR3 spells CASMRVPP.